One sample yielded the 9 T cell receptor beta chains listed below, sequenced in a study of T cells in women clearing cervical HPV infection. Sequencing used immunoSEQ multiplex PCR; TCRdb keeps in-frame clones, though not all of them. The sample totals tens of thousands of clones; its top ten clones hold 4.5% to 6.5%. The sequencing sample was made of blood buffy coat. All receptors come from a woman aged 18 to 75 with a cervical HPV16 infection that either progressed to CIN3+ or cleared (not recorded which).

CDR3 in amino acids: CAWSVGSGLAGGRNEQFF. CDR3 DNA, as far as it was read: TGTGCCTGGAGTGTGGGGTCTGGGCTAGCGGGGGGGCGTAATGAG. The J gene is TRBJ2-1, the V gene TRBV30; 12 bases are shared with TRBD2. The DNA ends 3 residues before the CDR3 does, and the rest of the CDR3 is filled in from the germline J gene. J lost 7 bases, V lost 0 bases, and 13 bases had no gene match. There are 18 residues in the CDR3. Per the germline V gene, CDR1 is GTSNPN and CDR2 is SVGIG (reference sequence).

Points on this clone: The read ends 3 residues before the CDR3 terminus; that terminus is restored from the germline J gene. The chain is built from TRBV19 and TRBJ1-2, with 7 positions matching TRBD1. Germline CDR1 reads LNHDA; CDR2 reads SQIVND (reference sequence). The CDR3 is made up of 20 amino acids. The covered CDR3 bases are TGTGCCAGTAGTGCAAACCCGGACATTCGGGGACTAGGGGGCTACAATGAC. It specifies CASSANPDIRGLGGYND. The entire CDR3 protein is CASSANPDIRGLGGYNDYTF.

Of note for this clone: The CDR3 is cut off 3 residues early in the read; its end comes from the germline J gene. The chain joins TRBV2 to TRBJ2-2; D might be TRBD2 (5 bases). The germline V and J ends were trimmed by 7 bases and 5 bases, with 14 bases remaining between them. The CDR3 has 14 amino acids. CDR1 and CDR2 from the germline V gene are SNHLY and FYNNEI. The CDR3 loop reads CASKQKRRTGELFF. The CDR3 DNA, read in part, is TGTGCCAGCAAACAGAAAAGGAGGACCGGGGAG.

About this clone: The CDR3 end lies 3 residues beyond the end of the read and is filled in from the germline J gene. V and J are TRBV20-1 and TRBJ1-1, with 8 nucleotides matching TRBD1. The junction had 3 bases not matched to a gene; V was cut back by 5 bases and J by 1 base. The length of the CDR3 is 13 residues. The germline CDR1 and CDR2 sequences are DFQATT and SNEGSKA (reference sequence). Partial CDR3 DNA: TGCAGTGCTGGGGGGACAGGGAACACTGAA. Protein product: CSAGGTGNTE. The whole CDR3 region reads CSAGGTGNTEAFF.

As regards this clone: Read coverage stops 3 residues before the CDR3 terminus; the germline J gene supplies the remainder. The chain recombines TRBV19 with TRBJ2-4; 9 bases align to TRBD1. This CDR3 region has 15 residues. The germline V gene encodes CDR1 LNHDA and CDR2 SQIVND (reference sequence). The CDR3 here is CASSPTRTGDYGQYF. Incomplete CDR3 DNA: TGTGCCAGTAGCCCGACGAGGACAGGGGACTATGGT.

Concerning this clone itself: With the read ending 3 residues before the CDR3 end, the germline J gene is used to fill in that end. V is TRBV2 and J is TRBJ2-1; 11 bases match TRBD1. After removal of 7 bases from V and 1 base from J, the junction contained 3 bases not matched to a gene. Per the germline V gene, CDR1 is SNHLY and CDR2 is FYNNEI. This CDR3 is 15 amino acids long. The sequenced CDR3 bases are TGTGCCAGCAACCGGGACAGGGGGTCCTACAATGAG. Encoded protein: CASNRDRGSYNE. The full CDR3 protein reads CASNRDRGSYNEQFF.

Note on this clone: With the read ending 3 residues before the CDR3 end, the germline J gene is used to fill in that end. The rearrangement uses TRBV6-2 or TRBV6-3 and TRBJ1-4; 7 nucleotides agree with TRBD1. The length of the CDR3 is 15 residues. V was clipped by 6 bases and J by 3 bases; unmatched bases: 7. The germline gives CDR1 MNHEY, CDR2 SVGEGT. The DNA read from the CDR3 is TGTGCCAGCAGAACACCAGGGGGTCCTAATGAAAAA. Encoded protein: CASRTPGGPNEK. The complete CDR3 sequence is CASRTPGGPNEKLFF.

As regards this clone: The read terminates 3 residues before the CDR3 end, so the remaining end is supplied by the germline J gene. The chain uses TRBV4-1 and TRBJ2-5; 8 bases match TRBD2. Germline assignment: CDR1 MGHRA and CDR2 YSYEKL. The CDR3 totals 17 residues. V trimming: 5 bases; J trimming: 1 base; junction bases outside the gene matches: 12. CDR3 bases read: TGCGCCAGCAGCGCCCCGGCGCGGGGGGACCTCCAAGAGACC. Its protein is CASSAPARGDLQET. Given in full, the CDR3 is CASSAPARGDLQETQYF.

Details on this clone: The sequenced fragment ends 3 residues before the CDR3 boundary, so the rest is inferred from the germline J gene. The rearrangement links TRBV19 to TRBJ1-2; D remains unclear. The CDR3 is 13 amino acids. Trimming left V 1 base short and J 2 bases short, with 5 bases between. Germline CDR1 and CDR2: LNHDA and SQIVND (reference sequence). The CDR3 loop reads CASSIGANYGYTF. The sequenced CDR3 bases are TGTGCCAGTAGTATAGGGGCCAACTATGGC.